This TCR beta chain was obtained from a study of blood T cell repertoires in COVID-19. Study-level information: The United States, Italy and Spain were the sources of the acute and convalescent COVID-19 samples.

This clone was recorded once. Original handling: Estimated nucleated cell counts came from reference gene primer amplification. Assay used: immunoSEQ multiplex PCR; TCRdb lists only in-frame clones, some missing. V, J and clone size are taken as reported in that table, and D and trimming were inferred from the DNA itself. Of about 210,000 clones detected, just over 85% appear once; the ten largest clones hold 3.5% to 4.5%. V shed 3 bases, J shed 8 bases, and the junction held 2 bases outside the gene matches. The CDR3 consists of 12 residues. Germline assignment: CDR1 KGHDR and CDR2 SFDVKD. The origin of this receptor is a woman aged 40 to 49 with acute COVID-19. The gene calls are TRBV24-1 and TRBJ1-2; 7 nucleotides line up with TRBD1. The material sequenced was PBMCs or T cells enriched from blood (not recorded which). The CDR3 here is CATSDRDSGYTF. The CDR3 DNA follows: TGTGCCACCAGTGATAGGGACAGCGGCTACACCTTC.